This T cell receptor (beta chain) was profiled in a study of shared clonotypes between healthy human individuals. This table comes from immunoSEQ multiplex PCR, and its TCRdb copy is limited to in-frame clones, with some not included. The profile shows 850,000 to 1,100,000 clones, 70% to 80% of them singletons. This clonotype originated in a man aged 18 to 30 in good health. Some clones in this sample may be carry-over from other donors' samples. The specimen sequenced was memory CD4+ T cells from PBMCs. Stated subset: CD45RA-negative fraction.

Here the CDR3 reads CAWMGLALESSYNEQFF. The DNA for the CDR3 is TGTGCCTGGATGGGACTAGCGTTGGAAAGCTCCTACAATGAGCAGTTCTTC. This chain joins TRBV30 and TRBJ2-1; 10 nucleotides align to TRBD2. Germline CDR1 reads GTSNPN; CDR2 reads SVGIG (reference sequence). The CDR3 runs 17 residues. The V segment lost 4 bases and the J segment 0 bases; nucleotides outside the gene matches: 9.